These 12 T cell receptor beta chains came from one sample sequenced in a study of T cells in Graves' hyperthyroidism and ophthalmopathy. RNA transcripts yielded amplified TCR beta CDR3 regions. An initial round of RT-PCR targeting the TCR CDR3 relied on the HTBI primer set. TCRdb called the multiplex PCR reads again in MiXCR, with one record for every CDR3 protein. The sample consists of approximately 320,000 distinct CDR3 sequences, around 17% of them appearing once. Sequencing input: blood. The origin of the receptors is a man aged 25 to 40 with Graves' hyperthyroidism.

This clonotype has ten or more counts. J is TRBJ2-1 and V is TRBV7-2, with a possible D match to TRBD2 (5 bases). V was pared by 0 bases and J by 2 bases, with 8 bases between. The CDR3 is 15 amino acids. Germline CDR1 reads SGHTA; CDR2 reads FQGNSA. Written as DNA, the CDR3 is TGTGCCAGCAGCTTAGCGGGAGAGGCCTACAATGAGCAGTTCTTC. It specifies CASSLAGEAYNEQFF. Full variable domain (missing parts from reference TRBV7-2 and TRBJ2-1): GAGVSQSPSNKVTEKGKDVELRCDPISGHTALYWYRQSLGQGLEFLIYFQGNSAPDKSGLPSDRFSAERTGGSVSTLTIQRTQQEDSAVYLCASSLAGEAYNEQFFGPGTRLTVL.

CDR3 sequence (DNA): TGTGCCAGCAGTCGAGCGGCTAGCGGGAGGATTGGGGCTTGGCAGTTCTTC. Protein product: CASSRAASGRIGAWQFF. V and J are TRBV7-2 and TRBJ2-1; TRBD2 aligns across 11 bases. Germline V gives CDR1 SGHTA, CDR2 FQGNSA. V was clipped by 6 bases and J by 12 bases; unmatched bases: 19. This CDR3 comprises 17 residues.

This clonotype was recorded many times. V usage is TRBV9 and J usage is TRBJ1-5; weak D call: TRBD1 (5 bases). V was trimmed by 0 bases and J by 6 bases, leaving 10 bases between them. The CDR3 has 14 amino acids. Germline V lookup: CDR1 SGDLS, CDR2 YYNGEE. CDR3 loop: CASSVAGDSQPQHF. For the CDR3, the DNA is TGTGCCAGCAGCGTAGCGGGTGACAGTCAGCCCCAGCATTTT. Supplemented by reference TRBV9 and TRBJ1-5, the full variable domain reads DSGVTQTPKHLITATGQRVTLRCSPRSGDLSVYWYQQSLDQGLQFLIQYYNGEERAKGNILERFSAQQFPDLHSELNLSSLELGDSALYFCASSVAGDSQPQHFGDGTRLSIL.

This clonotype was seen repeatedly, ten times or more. The CDR3 here is CATSDSTGMGNEQFF. In DNA form, the CDR3 reads TGTGCCACCAGTGATTCGACAGGGATGGGCAATGAGCAGTTCTTC. The chain is built from TRBV24-1 and TRBJ2-1; TRBD1 aligns across 7 bases. Trimming took 2 bases from V and 6 from J; bases not matched to a gene: 6. The germline V gene encodes CDR1 KGHDR and CDR2 SFDVKD. The CDR3 totals 15 residues.

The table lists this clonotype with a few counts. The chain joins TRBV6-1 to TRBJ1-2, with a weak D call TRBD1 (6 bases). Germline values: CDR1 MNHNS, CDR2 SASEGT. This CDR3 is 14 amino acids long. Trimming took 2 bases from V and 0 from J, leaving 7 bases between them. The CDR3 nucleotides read TGTGCCAGCAGTGAAAGGACAGCTAACTATGGCTACACCTTC. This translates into CASSERTANYGYTF.

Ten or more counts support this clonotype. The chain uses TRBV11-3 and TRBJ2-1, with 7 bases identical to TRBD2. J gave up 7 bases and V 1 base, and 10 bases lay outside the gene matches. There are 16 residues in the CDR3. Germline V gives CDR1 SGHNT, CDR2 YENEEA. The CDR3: CASSLGLAGVRNEQFF. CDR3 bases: TGTGCCAGCAGCTTAGGTTTGGCGGGAGTAAGAAATGAGCAGTTCTTC.

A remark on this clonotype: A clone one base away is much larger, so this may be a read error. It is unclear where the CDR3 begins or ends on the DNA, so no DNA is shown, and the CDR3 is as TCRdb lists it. The CDR3: CASSAWAGGSPLHEQCF. The rearrangement uses TRBV2 and TRBJ2-7; the D segment call TRBD1 is taken from the table without a DNA check. CDR1 and CDR2 (germline): SNHLY, FYNNEI. Inclusive of both ends, the CDR3 amounts to 17 amino acids.

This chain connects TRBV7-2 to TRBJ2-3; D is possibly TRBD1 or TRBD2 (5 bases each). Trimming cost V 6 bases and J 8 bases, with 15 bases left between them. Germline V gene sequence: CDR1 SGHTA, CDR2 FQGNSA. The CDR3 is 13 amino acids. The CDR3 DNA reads TGTGCCAGCAGTAACGGGCGAGGGGTTACGCAGTATTTT. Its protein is CASSNGRGVTQYF.

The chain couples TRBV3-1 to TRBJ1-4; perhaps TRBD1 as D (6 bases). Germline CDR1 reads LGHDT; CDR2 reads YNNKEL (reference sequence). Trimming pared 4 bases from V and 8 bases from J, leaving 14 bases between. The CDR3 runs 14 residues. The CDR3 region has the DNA TGTGCCAGCAGCCCCTTGGGGGCAGGAGAAAAACTGTTTTTT. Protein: CASSPLGAGEKLFF.

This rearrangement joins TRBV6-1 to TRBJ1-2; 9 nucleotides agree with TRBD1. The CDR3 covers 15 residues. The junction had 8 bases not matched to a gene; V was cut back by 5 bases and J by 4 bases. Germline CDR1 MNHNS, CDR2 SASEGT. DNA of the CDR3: TGTGCCAGCAGTAAAGGACAGGGGAGTACCTATGGCTACACCTTC. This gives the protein CASSKGQGSTYGYTF.

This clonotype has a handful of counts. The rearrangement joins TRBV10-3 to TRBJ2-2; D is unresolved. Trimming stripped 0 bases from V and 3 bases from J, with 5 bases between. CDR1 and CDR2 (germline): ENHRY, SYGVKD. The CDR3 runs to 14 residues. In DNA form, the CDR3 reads TGTGCCATCAGTGAGTCAAGGGACACCGGGGAGCTGTTTTTT. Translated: CAISESRDTGELFF.

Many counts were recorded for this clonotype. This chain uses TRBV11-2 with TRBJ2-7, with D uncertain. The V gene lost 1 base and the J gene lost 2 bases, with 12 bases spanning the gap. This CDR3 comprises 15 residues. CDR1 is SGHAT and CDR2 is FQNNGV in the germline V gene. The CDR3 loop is CASSLVGYSTYEQYF. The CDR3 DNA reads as TGTGCCAGCAGCTTAGTGGGGTATAGTACCTACGAGCAGTACTTC.